Detailed here is one TCR beta chain. CDR3 length equals 13 residues. The V gene lost 3 bases and the J gene lost 4 bases, with 9 bases spanning the gap. The sample belongs to a study of blood T cell repertoires in COVID-19. The overall study: Collection of acute and convalescent COVID-19 samples took place in the United States, Italy and Spain. In each case, the material was cDNA or gDNA derived from T cells, B-cell-depleted T cells, or PBMCs.

Clones were read by immunoSEQ multiplex PCR, and TCRdb kept only the in-frame ones, dropping some. The table shows 16,000 or so clones, with about 88% occurring only once. The sequence came from a human donor in a cohort sampled during active COVID-19. This chain links TRBV12-3 or TRBV12-4 with TRBJ1-2; D possibly corresponds to TRBD1 (5 bases). The specimen sequenced was peripheral blood. CDR3 sequence reads: CASSLSRVYGYTF. The CDR3 nucleotides are TGTGCCAGCAGTTTGAGCAGGGTCTATGGCTACACCTTC.